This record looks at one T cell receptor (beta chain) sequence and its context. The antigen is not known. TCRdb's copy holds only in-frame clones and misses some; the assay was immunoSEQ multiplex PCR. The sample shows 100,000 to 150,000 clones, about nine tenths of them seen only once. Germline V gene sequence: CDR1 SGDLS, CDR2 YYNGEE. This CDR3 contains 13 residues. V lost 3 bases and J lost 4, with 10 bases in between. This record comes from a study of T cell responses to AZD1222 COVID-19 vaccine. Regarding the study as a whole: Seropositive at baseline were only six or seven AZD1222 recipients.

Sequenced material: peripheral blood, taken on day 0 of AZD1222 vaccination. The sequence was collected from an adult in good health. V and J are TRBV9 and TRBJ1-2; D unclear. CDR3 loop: CASSAPRSYGYTF. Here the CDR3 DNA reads TGTGCCAGCAGCGCCCCCAGGAGCTATGGCTACACCTTC.